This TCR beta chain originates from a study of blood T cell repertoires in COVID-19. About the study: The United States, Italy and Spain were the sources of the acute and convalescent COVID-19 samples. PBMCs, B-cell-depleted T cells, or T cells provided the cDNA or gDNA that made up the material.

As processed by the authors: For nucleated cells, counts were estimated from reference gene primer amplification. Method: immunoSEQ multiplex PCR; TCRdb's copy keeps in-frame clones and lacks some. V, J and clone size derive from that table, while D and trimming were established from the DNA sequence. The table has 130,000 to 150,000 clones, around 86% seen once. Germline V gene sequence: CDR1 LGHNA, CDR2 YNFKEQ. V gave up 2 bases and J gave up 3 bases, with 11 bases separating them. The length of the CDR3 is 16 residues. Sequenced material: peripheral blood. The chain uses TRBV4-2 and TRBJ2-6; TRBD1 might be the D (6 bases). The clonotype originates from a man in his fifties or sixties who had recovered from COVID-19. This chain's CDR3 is CASSQSTGIGANVLTF. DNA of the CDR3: TGTGCCAGCAGCCAATCTACAGGGATTGGGGCCAACGTCCTGACTTTC.